The clone carrying this TCR beta chain was observed a few times. Its antigen is as yet unknown. Libraries were prepared by immunoSEQ multiplex PCR; TCRdb keeps only in-frame clonotypes and omits some of them. The table records hundreds of thousands of clones, 85% to 95% of them present only once. As defined, naive CD8 cells were CD45RO-negative and positively selected for CCR7, with terminally differentiated effector memory CD45RA+ cells excluded. The source of the sample is a study of shared clonotypes between healthy human individuals. Findings and limits, study-wide: Sampling included only blood; tissue repertoires likely differ.

In germline, CDR1 is GTSNPN, CDR2 SVGIG (reference sequence). CDR3 length: 16 residues. The V and J ends lost 1 base and 1 base respectively, with 16 bases between them. The chain couples TRBV30 to TRBJ1-2; TRBD1 might be the D (5 bases). This receptor was identified in a woman in her twenties or thirties in good health. The sequenced material came from naive CD8+ T cells sorted from blood. As DNA, the CDR3 is TGTGCCTGGAGTGCCTCGGGACGGATGATTAACTATGGCTACACCTTC. Its translation: CAWSASGRMINYGYTF.